This TCR beta chain was retrieved from a study of blood T cell repertoires in COVID-19. Study summary: Sites in the United States, Italy and Spain provided acute and convalescent COVID-19 samples. In each case, the material was cDNA or gDNA derived from T cells, B-cell-depleted T cells, or PBMCs.

Methods used by the authors: Reference gene primer amplification gave nucleated cell count estimates. Only in-frame clones appear in the TCRdb table, and some are missing; sequencing was by immunoSEQ multiplex PCR. The V and J calls and clone size are taken from that table; D and trimming were inferred from the DNA. The sample contains 55,000 to 80,000 clones, about 81% of which appear only once. CDR1 is SGHRS, CDR2 YFSETQ, per germline. This CDR3 is built from 15 residues. V was cut by 0 bases and J by 8 bases, with 14 bases left in between. The source material was peripheral blood. The sequence was obtained from a human donor in a cohort sampled during active COVID-19. The chain recombines TRBV5-1 with TRBJ1-4; D remains unclear. CDR3 coding DNA: TGCGCCAGCAGCTTGGACGGGAAGGGTGTGGAAAAACTGTTTTTT. It specifies CASSLDGKGVEKLFF.